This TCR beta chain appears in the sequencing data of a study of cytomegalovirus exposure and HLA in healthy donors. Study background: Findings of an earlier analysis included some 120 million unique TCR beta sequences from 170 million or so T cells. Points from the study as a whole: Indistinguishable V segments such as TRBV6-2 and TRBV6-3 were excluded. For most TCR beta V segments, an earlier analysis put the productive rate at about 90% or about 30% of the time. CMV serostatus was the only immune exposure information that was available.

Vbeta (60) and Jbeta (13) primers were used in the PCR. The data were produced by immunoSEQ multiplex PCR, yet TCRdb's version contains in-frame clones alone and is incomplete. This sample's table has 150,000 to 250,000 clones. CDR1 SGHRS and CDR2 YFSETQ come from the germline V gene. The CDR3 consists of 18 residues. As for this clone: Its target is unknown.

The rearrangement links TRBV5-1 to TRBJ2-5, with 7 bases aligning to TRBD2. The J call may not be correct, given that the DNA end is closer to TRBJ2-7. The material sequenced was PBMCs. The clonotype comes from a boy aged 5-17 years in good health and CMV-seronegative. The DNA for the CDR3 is TGCGCCAGCAGCCCCCGAAGCCGGGACTACGCAAGGGTGGACGAGCAGTACTTC. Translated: CASSPRSRDYARVDEQYF.